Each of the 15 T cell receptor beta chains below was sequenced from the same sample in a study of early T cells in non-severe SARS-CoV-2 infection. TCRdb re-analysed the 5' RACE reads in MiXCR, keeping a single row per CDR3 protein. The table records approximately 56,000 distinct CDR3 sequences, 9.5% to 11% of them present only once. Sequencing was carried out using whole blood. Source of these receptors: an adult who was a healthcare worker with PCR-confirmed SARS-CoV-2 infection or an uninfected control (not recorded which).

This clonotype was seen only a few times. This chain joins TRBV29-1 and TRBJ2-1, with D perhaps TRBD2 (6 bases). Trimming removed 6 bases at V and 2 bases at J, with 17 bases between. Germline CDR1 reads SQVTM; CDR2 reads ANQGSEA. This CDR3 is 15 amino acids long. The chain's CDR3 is CSVERRGSTYNEQFF. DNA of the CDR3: TGCAGCGTGGAAAGGCGGGGCAGTACCTACAATGAGCAGTTCTTC.

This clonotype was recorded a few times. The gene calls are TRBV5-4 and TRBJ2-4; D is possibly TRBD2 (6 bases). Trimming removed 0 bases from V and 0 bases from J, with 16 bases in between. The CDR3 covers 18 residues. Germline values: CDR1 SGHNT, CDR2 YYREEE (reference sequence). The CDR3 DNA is TGTGCCAGCAGCTTGGTCCCTAGCGAGACACAAGCCAAAAACATTCAGTACTTC. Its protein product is CASSLVPSETQAKNIQYF.

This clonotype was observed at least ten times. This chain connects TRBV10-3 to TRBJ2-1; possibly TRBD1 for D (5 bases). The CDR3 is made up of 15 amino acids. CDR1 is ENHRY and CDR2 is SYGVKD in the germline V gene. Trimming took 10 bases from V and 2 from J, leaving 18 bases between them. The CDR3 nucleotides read TGTGCCACCAAATTAGACAGCCTCCCCTACAATGAGCAGTTCTTC. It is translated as CATKLDSLPYNEQFF.

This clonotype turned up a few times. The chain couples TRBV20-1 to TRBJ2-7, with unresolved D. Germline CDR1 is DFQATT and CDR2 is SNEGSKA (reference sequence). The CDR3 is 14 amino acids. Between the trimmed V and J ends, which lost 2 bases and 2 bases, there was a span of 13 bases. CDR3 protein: CSARRQDQTYEQYF. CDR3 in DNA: TGCAGTGCTAGAAGGCAGGATCAGACCTACGAGCAGTACTTC.

Here the CDR3 reads CASSWVAANDEKLFF. CDR3 bases: TGTGCCAGCAGCTGGGTGGCAGCCAACGATGAAAAACTGTTTTTT. The chain links TRBV28 to TRBJ1-4, with unresolved D. Trimming cost V 6 bases and J 6 bases, with 17 bases left between them. Germline assignment: CDR1 MDHEN and CDR2 SYDVKM. The CDR3 spans 15 residues.

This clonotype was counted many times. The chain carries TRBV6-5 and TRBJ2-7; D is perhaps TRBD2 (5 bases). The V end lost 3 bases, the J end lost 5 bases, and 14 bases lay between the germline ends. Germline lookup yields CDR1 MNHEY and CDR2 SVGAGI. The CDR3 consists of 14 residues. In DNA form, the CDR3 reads TGTGCCAGCAGTTATCGGCCGGGGAGCAACGAGCAGTACTTC. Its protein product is CASSYRPGSNEQYF.

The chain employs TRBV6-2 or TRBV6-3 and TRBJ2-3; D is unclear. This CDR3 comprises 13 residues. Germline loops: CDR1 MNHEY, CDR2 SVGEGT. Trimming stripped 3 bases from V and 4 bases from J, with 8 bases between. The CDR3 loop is CASSYDWADTQYF. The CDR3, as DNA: TGTGCCAGCAGTTATGACTGGGCAGATACGCAGTATTTT.

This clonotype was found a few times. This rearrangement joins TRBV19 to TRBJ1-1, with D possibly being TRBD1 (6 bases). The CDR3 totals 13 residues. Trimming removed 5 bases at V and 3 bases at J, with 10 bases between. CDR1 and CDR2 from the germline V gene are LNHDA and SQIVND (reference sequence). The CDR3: CASSPGAHTEAFF. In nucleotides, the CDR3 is TGTGCCAGTAGTCCAGGGGCCCACACTGAAGCTTTCTTT.

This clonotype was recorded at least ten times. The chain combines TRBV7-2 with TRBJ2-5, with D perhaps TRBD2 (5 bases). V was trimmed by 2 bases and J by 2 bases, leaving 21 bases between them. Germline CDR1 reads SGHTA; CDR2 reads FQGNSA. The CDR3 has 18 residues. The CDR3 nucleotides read TGTGCCAGCAGCTTACGTGTTCCCCGGGGAAGGATTCAAGAGACCCAGTACTTC. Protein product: CASSLRVPRGRIQETQYF.

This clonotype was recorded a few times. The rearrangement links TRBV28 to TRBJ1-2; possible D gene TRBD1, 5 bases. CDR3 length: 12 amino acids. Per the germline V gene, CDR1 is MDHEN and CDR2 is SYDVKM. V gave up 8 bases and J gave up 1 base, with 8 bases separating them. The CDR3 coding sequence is TGTGCCAGCGGGGGATATAACTATGGCTACACCTTC. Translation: CASGGYNYGYTF.

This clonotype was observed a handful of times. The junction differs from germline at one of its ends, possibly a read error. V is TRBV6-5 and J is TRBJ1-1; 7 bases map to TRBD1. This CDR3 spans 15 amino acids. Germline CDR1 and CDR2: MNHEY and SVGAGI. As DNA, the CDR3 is TGTGCCAGCAGTACCAAACAGGGGTCGGGGACTGAAGTTTTCTTT. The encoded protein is CASSTKQGSGTEVFF.

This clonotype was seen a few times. In DNA form, the CDR3 reads TGTGCCACCGAGTCGCGGAGCATTCAGTACTTC. Amino acid sequence: CATESRSIQYF. The V gene is TRBV24-1, the J gene TRBJ2-4; D gene uncertain. Per the germline V gene, CDR1 is KGHDR and CDR2 is SFDVKD. There are 11 residues in the CDR3. Between the trimmed V and J ends, which lost 9 bases and 9 bases, there was a span of 11 bases.

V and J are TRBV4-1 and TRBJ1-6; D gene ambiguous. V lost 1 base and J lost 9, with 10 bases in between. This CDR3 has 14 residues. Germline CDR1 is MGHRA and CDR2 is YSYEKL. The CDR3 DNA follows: TGCGCCAGCAGCCAAGGCCTTTTTGGTTCACCCCTCCACTTT. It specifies CASSQGLFGSPLHF.

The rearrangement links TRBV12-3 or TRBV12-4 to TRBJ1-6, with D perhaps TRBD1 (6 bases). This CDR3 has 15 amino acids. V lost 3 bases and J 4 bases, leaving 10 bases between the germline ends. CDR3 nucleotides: TGTGCCAGCAGTTTGGGGGGGCTTTATAATTCACCCCTCCACTTT. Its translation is CASSLGGLYNSPLHF.

This CDR3 reads CASSSHRGDLIYGYTF. CDR3 coding DNA: TGTGCCAGCAGCTCCCACAGGGGTGACCTTATCTATGGCTACACCTTC. The rearrangement joins TRBV3-2 to TRBJ1-2; the listed D gene, TRBD1, was not tested against the DNA. TRBV3-2 is a listed pseudogene. The CDR3 is 16 amino acids.